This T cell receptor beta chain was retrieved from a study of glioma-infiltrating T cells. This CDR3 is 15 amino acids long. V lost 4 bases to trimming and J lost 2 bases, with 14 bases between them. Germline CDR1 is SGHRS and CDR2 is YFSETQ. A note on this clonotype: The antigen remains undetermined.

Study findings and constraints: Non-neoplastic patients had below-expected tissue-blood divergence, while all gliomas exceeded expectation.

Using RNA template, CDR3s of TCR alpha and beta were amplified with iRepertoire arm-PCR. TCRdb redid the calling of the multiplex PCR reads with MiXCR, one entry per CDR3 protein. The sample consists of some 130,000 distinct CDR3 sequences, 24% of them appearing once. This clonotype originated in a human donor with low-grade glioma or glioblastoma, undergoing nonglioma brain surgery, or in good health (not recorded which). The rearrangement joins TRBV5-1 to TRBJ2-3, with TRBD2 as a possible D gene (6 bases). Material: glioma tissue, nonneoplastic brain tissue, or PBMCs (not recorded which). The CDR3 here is CASSLEGANTDTQYF. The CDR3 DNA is TGCGCCAGCAGCCTGGAGGGTGCTAACACAGATACGCAGTATTTT.